Each of the 14 T cell receptor beta chains below was sequenced from the same sample in a study of blood T cell repertoires in COVID-19. TCRdb keeps only in-frame clones here, not all; method: immunoSEQ multiplex PCR. The repertoire holds roughly 280,000 clones, with 86% as singletons. Input material: peripheral blood. Source of these receptors: a man aged 35-49 years with active or convalescent COVID-19.

CDR3 residues: CACCISSGGAGRQETQYF. The CDR3 nucleotides are TGTGCCTGTTGTATAAGCTCGGGGGGGGCGGGACGCCAAGAGACCCAGTACTTC. V and J are TRBV19 and TRBJ2-5, with 8 bases fitting TRBD2. This CDR3 has 18 residues. The V gene's germline CDR1 is LNHDA and CDR2 SQIVND (reference sequence). The trim removed 11 bases at V and 1 base at J, leaving 21 bases unmatched.

The chain couples TRBV19 to TRBJ1-6; TRBD1 aligns across 7 bases. The CDR3 spans 17 residues. Germline V CDR1 and CDR2: LNHDA, SQIVND (reference sequence). Unmatched junction bases numbered 14, after V lost 6 bases and J lost 6 bases. The CDR3 DNA is TGTGCCAGTAGCAACTCACAGGGGTCGACTTTTAATTCACCCCTCCACTTT. Encoded protein: CASSNSQGSTFNSPLHF.

In its sample, this clone was seen a few times. This rearrangement joins TRBV12-3 or TRBV12-4 to TRBJ2-7; D remains ambiguous. The CDR3 has 13 amino acids. V gave up 6 bases and J gave up 7 bases, with 16 bases separating them. The DNA for the CDR3 is TGTGCCAGCAGCCCGCCCCCGGTGAGTGAGCAGTACTTC. It translates to CASSPPPVSEQYF.

This chain joins TRBV14 and TRBJ2-2; the match to TRBD1 covers 11 bases. Germline loops: CDR1 SGHDN, CDR2 FVKESK. This CDR3 region has 18 residues. The junction had 9 bases not matched to a gene; V was cut back by 1 base and J by 5 bases. The CDR3 sequence is CASSQAVGQGAKTGELFF. CDR3 nucleotides: TGTGCCAGCAGCCAAGCTGTAGGACAGGGGGCAAAAACCGGGGAGCTGTTTTTT.

This clone was seen just once. V usage is TRBV10-2 and J usage is TRBJ2-1; weak D call: TRBD2 (5 bases). CDR3 length: 12 amino acids. CDR1 is WSHSY and CDR2 is SAAADI in the germline V gene. V was clipped by 0 bases and J by 10 bases, with 7 bases between them. CDR3 protein: CASSESGGEQFF. Here the CDR3 DNA reads TGCGCCAGCAGTGAGTCTGGAGGCGAGCAGTTCTTC.

This chain uses TRBV5-1 with TRBJ1-5; no definite D call. The V end was cut by 0 bases, the J end by 4 bases, with 8 bases between. The CDR3 has 14 residues. The germline CDR1 and CDR2 sequences are SGHRS and YFSETQ. CDR3 nucleotides: TGCGCCAGCAGCTTGGGTGGGCAGAATCAGCCCCAGCATTTT. This translates into CASSLGGQNQPQHF.

The chain is built from TRBV7-8 and TRBJ2-7, with TRBD2 identical over 8 bases. After removal of 1 base from V and 1 base from J, the junction contained 6 bases not matched to a gene. Germline V gene sequence: CDR1 SGHVS, CDR2 FQNEAQ. This CDR3 spans 16 amino acids. The chain's CDR3 is CASSLVTGLESYEQYF. Here the CDR3 DNA reads TGTGCCAGCAGCTTAGTGACGGGACTAGAATCCTACGAGCAGTACTTC.

The chain employs TRBV9 and TRBJ2-7; 10 bases are shared with TRBD1. The junction had 4 bases not matched to a gene; V was cut back by 2 bases and J by 5 bases. CDR3 length: 14 amino acids. Germline V lookup: CDR1 SGDLS, CDR2 YYNGEE. This CDR3 reads CASSVETGGDEQYF. Here the CDR3 DNA reads TGTGCCAGCAGCGTCGAGACAGGGGGCGACGAGCAGTACTTC.

The V and J genes are TRBV19 and TRBJ2-7; D is possibly TRBD2 (5 bases). Per germline, CDR1 LNHDA and CDR2 SQIVND (reference sequence). V was clipped by 3 bases and J by 2 bases, with 11 bases between them. This CDR3 has 14 amino acids. CDR3 region: CASSIGGAPYEQYF. CDR3 DNA sequence: TGTGCCAGTAGTATCGGAGGTGCCCCCTACGAGCAGTACTTC.

The chain combines TRBV28 with TRBJ2-1, with D maybe TRBD1 (7 bases). With 3 bases removed from V and 8 bases from J, the gap between germline ends came to 14 bases. The CDR3 is 14 residues long. Germline lookup yields CDR1 MDHEN and CDR2 SYDVKM. CDR3 DNA: TGTGCCAGCAGTTTCTCCGCCAGGGGGGATGAGCAGTTCTTC. Translation: CASSFSARGDEQFF.

This clone has only one observation. V and J are TRBV6-6 and TRBJ2-1; perhaps TRBD1 as D (6 bases). Germline CDR1 reads MNHNY; CDR2 reads SVGAGI (reference sequence). This CDR3 has 13 residues. Trimming removed 2 bases at V and 7 bases at J, with 9 bases between. CDR3 coding DNA: TGTGCCAGCAGTTACCCAGGGGCGAATGAGCAGTTCTTC. Translation: CASSYPGANEQFF.

The chain employs TRBV6-5 and TRBJ2-1; D not certain. Germline V gives CDR1 MNHEY, CDR2 SVGAGI. V lost 6 bases to trimming and J lost 6 bases, with 12 bases between them. The CDR3 has 13 residues. The DNA of the CDR3 is TGTGCCAGCAGACTGACCACGGGCAATGAGCAGTTCTTC. This codes for CASRLTTGNEQFF.

This chain connects TRBV29-1 to TRBJ2-4; 8 bases line up with TRBD2. The V segment lost 5 bases and the J segment 6 bases; nucleotides outside the gene matches: 6. Germline V gene data show CDR1 as SQVTM and CDR2 as ANQGSEA. The CDR3 totals 13 residues. In nucleotides, the CDR3 is TGCAGCGTTTTACTAGCGGAGGGAAACATTCAGTACTTC. It yields the protein CSVLLAEGNIQYF.

This chain joins TRBV6-5 and TRBJ2-7; 7 nucleotides line up with TRBD1. This CDR3 spans 12 amino acids. The germline CDR1 and CDR2 sequences are MNHEY and SVGAGI. J was trimmed by 4 bases and V by 6 bases; bases with no gene match: 3. This CDR3 is CASRRQGYEQYF. The DNA of the CDR3 is TGTGCCAGCAGAAGACAGGGATACGAGCAGTACTTC.